This is a list of T cell receptor beta chains from one sample in a study of T cells in Graves' hyperthyroidism and ophthalmopathy. TCRdb reprocessed the multiplex PCR reads with MiXCR, giving one entry per CDR3 protein. The sample carries some 320,000 distinct CDR3 sequences, approximately 13% recorded once. The source material was blood. The source of these receptors is a woman aged 35 to 49 with Graves' ophthalmopathy. CDR3s include the opening cysteine and the closing phenylalanine or tryptophan. D genes are given only for firm matches. Rows may omit the clone size; those that give it use once, few, many or a size class.

v_gene: TRBV9; j_gene: TRBJ1-2; d_gene: .; abundance: few; CDR3nt: TGTGCCAGCAGCGTAGGTTGGGAGACAAACTATGGCTACACCTTC; CDR3aa: CASSVGWETNYGYTF
v_gene: TRBV9; j_gene: TRBJ2-3; d_gene: TRBD2; abundance: .; CDR3nt: TGTGCCAGCAGCGCCGGACTAGCGGGTGCCTTCACAGATACGCAGTATTTT; CDR3aa: CASSAGLAGAFTDTQYF
v_gene: TRBV7-9; j_gene: TRBJ1-6; d_gene: .; abundance: .; CDR3nt: TGTGCCAGCAGCTTAGAGTTGGGTAGGGGTAATTCACCCCTCCACTTT; CDR3aa: CASSLELGRGNSPLHF
v_gene: TRBV3-1; j_gene: TRBJ2-3; d_gene: .; abundance: few; CDR3nt: TGTGCCAGCAGCCAGGGGGCCCTGAACACAGATACGCAGTATTTT; CDR3aa: CASSQGALNTDTQYF
v_gene: TRBV29-1; j_gene: TRBJ2-4; d_gene: .; abundance: .; CDR3nt: TGCAGCGTTGTTTTGGGGCAAAACATTCAGTACTTC; CDR3aa: CSVVLGQNIQYF
v_gene: TRBV2; j_gene: TRBJ1-5; d_gene: .; abundance: many; CDR3nt: TGTGCCAGCAGTACCCGGGCTGGGGCGAGTCAGCCCCAGCATTTT; CDR3aa: CASSTRAGASQPQHF
v_gene: TRBV18; j_gene: TRBJ1-5; d_gene: TRBD1; abundance: few; CDR3nt: TGTGCCAGCTCACCATCACAGGGGGCAGGACAGCCCCAGCATTTT; CDR3aa: CASSPSQGAGQPQHF
v_gene: TRBV7-8; j_gene: TRBJ2-1; d_gene: .; abundance: many; CDR3nt: TGTGCCATAGCAGATGGGCCGGACAATGAGCAGTTCTTC; CDR3aa: CAIADGPDNEQFF
v_gene: TRBV6-1; j_gene: TRBJ1-4; d_gene: .; abundance: many; CDR3nt: TGTGCCAGCAGAAACCCCGCAACTAATGAAAAACTGTTTTTT; CDR3aa: CASRNPATNEKLFF
v_gene: TRBV5-1; j_gene: TRBJ1-6; d_gene: TRBD1; abundance: once; CDR3nt: TGCGCCAGCAGAGCGGACAGAGGGGGCTCACCCCTCCACTTT; CDR3aa: CASRADRGGSPLHF
v_gene: TRBV7-8; j_gene: TRBJ2-1; d_gene: TRBD2; abundance: many; CDR3nt: TGTGCCAGCAGCCAGGGACTAGCGGGACTCAGGGAGCAGTTCTTC; CDR3aa: CASSQGLAGLREQFF
v_gene: TRBV27; j_gene: TRBJ1-1; d_gene: TRBD1; abundance: many; CDR3nt: TGTGCCAGCAGTACTGGGCGGACAGGCCCAAACACTGAAGCTTTCTTT; CDR3aa: CASSTGRTGPNTEAFF
v_gene: TRBV27; j_gene: TRBJ2-1; d_gene: .; abundance: many; CDR3nt: TGTGCCAGCAGTTTATCTGATACCTACAATGAGCAGTTCTTC; CDR3aa: CASSLSDTYNEQFF
v_gene: TRBV7-9; j_gene: TRBJ2-1; d_gene: .; abundance: many; CDR3nt: TGTGCCAGCAACACAGTGAATGAGCAGTTCTTC; CDR3aa: CASNTVNEQFF
v_gene: TRBV28; j_gene: TRBJ1-3; d_gene: .; abundance: many; CDR3nt: TGTGCCACATACAGTTATGGCTCTGGAAACACCATATATTTT; CDR3aa: CATYSYGSGNTIYF
v_gene: TRBV6-1; j_gene: TRBJ1-4; d_gene: TRBD1; abundance: many; CDR3nt: TGTGCCAGCGTTAGAACAGGGGCTAATGAAAAACTGTTTTTT; CDR3aa: CASVRTGANEKLFF
v_gene: TRBV5-8; j_gene: TRBJ1-6; d_gene: TRBD1; abundance: few; CDR3nt: TGTGCCAGCAGCTTGCGGGACAGTAATTCACCCCTCCACTTT; CDR3aa: CASSLRDSNSPLHF
v_gene: TRBV18; j_gene: TRBJ1-1; d_gene: TRBD1; abundance: .; CDR3nt: TGTGCCAGCTCACCACTAGTACAGGGGGCAAGTACTGAAGCTTTCTTT; CDR3aa: CASSPLVQGASTEAFF
v_gene: TRBV7-3; j_gene: TRBJ2-7; d_gene: TRBD1; abundance: .; CDR3nt: TGTGCCAGCAGCTGGGGGACAGGGAACGAGCAGTACTTC; CDR3aa: CASSWGTGNEQYF
v_gene: TRBV24-1; j_gene: TRBJ1-2; d_gene: .; abundance: many; CDR3nt: TGTGCCACCAGTGACCCGATAGGTGGCTACACCTTC; CDR3aa: CATSDPIGGYTF
v_gene: TRBV5-1; j_gene: TRBJ2-3; d_gene: TRBD2; abundance: few; CDR3nt: TGCGCCAGCACCGGACTAGCCCCTGGCACAGATACGCAGTATTTT; CDR3aa: CASTGLAPGTDTQYF
v_gene: TRBV27; j_gene: TRBJ2-1; d_gene: .; abundance: few; CDR3nt: TGTGCCAGCACCAAGGGGTCAGGTTATAATGAGCAGTTCTTC; CDR3aa: CASTKGSGYNEQFF
v_gene: TRBV11-1; j_gene: TRBJ2-6; d_gene: .; abundance: many; CDR3nt: TGTGCCAGCAGCCCAGTATCTGGGGCCAACGTCCTGACTTTC; CDR3aa: CASSPVSGANVLTF
v_gene: TRBV7-2; j_gene: TRBJ1-2; d_gene: .; abundance: many; CDR3nt: TGTGCCAGCAGCTTAGGGTTCGTAGGGCGCTACACCTTC; CDR3aa: CASSLGFVGRYTF
v_gene: TRBV12-3/TRBV12-4; j_gene: TRBJ1-5; d_gene: .; abundance: many; CDR3nt: TGTGCCAGCAGTTGGGGGGATAGCAATCAGCCCCAGCATTTT; CDR3aa: CASSWGDSNQPQHF
v_gene: TRBV24-1; j_gene: TRBJ2-5; d_gene: .; abundance: .; CDR3nt: TGTGCCACCAGTGATTTGTTCCAAGAGACCCAGTACTTC; CDR3aa: CATSDLFQETQYF
v_gene: TRBV5-8; j_gene: TRBJ1-5; d_gene: .; abundance: .; CDR3nt: TGTGCCAGCAGCGCGGGTGGGAGTTATCAGCCCCAGCATTTT; CDR3aa: CASSAGGSYQPQHF
v_gene: TRBV6-6; j_gene: TRBJ2-5; d_gene: TRBD2; abundance: many; CDR3nt: TGTGCCAGCAGTTACTCGGCGCGGGGGGTCCAAGAGACCCAGTACTTC; CDR3aa: CASSYSARGVQETQYF
v_gene: TRBV6-6; j_gene: TRBJ2-7; d_gene: .; abundance: .; CDR3nt: TGTGCCAGCAGTTACTCGTTCAAGGGCTACGAGCAGTACTTC; CDR3aa: CASSYSFKGYEQYF
v_gene: TRBV10-3; j_gene: TRBJ1-1; d_gene: .; abundance: many; CDR3nt: TGTGCCATCAGTGAGACGGCAGTAGGAACCCCTGAAGCTTTCTTT; CDR3aa: CAISETAVGTPEAFF
v_gene: TRBV29-1; j_gene: TRBJ2-1; d_gene: .; abundance: many; CDR3nt: TGCAGCGTTGAAGGGGCAATTTTGGATGAGCAGTTCTTC; CDR3aa: CSVEGAILDEQFF
v_gene: TRBV5-1; j_gene: TRBJ1-3; d_gene: .; abundance: few; CDR3nt: TGCGCCAGCAGCGAGGGGAGTATTTACTCTGGAAACACCATATATTTT; CDR3aa: CASSEGSIYSGNTIYF
v_gene: TRBV7-7; j_gene: TRBJ2-5; d_gene: .; abundance: few; CDR3nt: TGTGCTAGCAGCTTAGGGGTTGGACAGCAAGAGACCCAGTACTTC; CDR3aa: CASSLGVGQQETQYF
v_gene: TRBV28; j_gene: TRBJ2-1; d_gene: TRBD2; abundance: many; CDR3nt: TGTGCCAGCAGTTTATTTCTCAGGCTAGCGGGAGCCTACAATGAGCAGTTCTTC; CDR3aa: CASSLFLRLAGAYNEQFF
v_gene: TRBV19; j_gene: TRBJ2-7; d_gene: .; abundance: .; CDR3nt: TGTGCCAGTAGTATCACACTAGAGGCCTACGAGCAGTACTTC; CDR3aa: CASSITLEAYEQYF
v_gene: TRBV11-2; j_gene: TRBJ2-7; d_gene: .; abundance: many; CDR3nt: TGTGCCAGCAGCTTAGATTGGCAGGGGAAAGGCGAGCAGTACTTC; CDR3aa: CASSLDWQGKGEQYF
v_gene: TRBV13; j_gene: TRBJ2-7; d_gene: .; abundance: many; CDR3nt: TGTGCCAGCAGCTTCGCGACGGAGTCCTACGAGCAGTACTTC; CDR3aa: CASSFATESYEQYF
v_gene: TRBV27; j_gene: TRBJ2-1; d_gene: TRBD2; abundance: many; CDR3nt: TGTGCCAGCAGTTTACCAAGCGGGGGGGGTTACAATGAGCAGTTCTTC; CDR3aa: CASSLPSGGGYNEQFF
v_gene: TRBV20-1; j_gene: TRBJ2-1; d_gene: .; abundance: .; CDR3nt: TGCAGTGCGCCCCCCCAGGGGAGGGGCTCCTACAATGAGCAGTTCTTC; CDR3aa: CSAPPQGRGSYNEQFF
v_gene: TRBV13; j_gene: TRBJ2-3; d_gene: .; abundance: many; CDR3nt: TGTGCCAGCAGCTTACGTAAGGGCGCAGATACGCAGTATTTT; CDR3aa: CASSLRKGADTQYF
v_gene: TRBV27; j_gene: TRBJ2-7; d_gene: TRBD1; abundance: few; CDR3nt: TGTGCCAGCAGTTTATCGACAGGGTTTATCTACGAGCAGTACTTC; CDR3aa: CASSLSTGFIYEQYF
v_gene: TRBV7-9; j_gene: TRBJ1-1; d_gene: .; abundance: .; CDR3nt: TGTGCCAGCAGAGGACAGAGTGAAGCTTTCTTT; CDR3aa: CASRGQSEAFF
v_gene: TRBV5-1; j_gene: TRBJ1-2; d_gene: .; abundance: many; CDR3nt: TGCGCCAGCAGCCAGTACGATTCTAACTATGGCTACACCTTC; CDR3aa: CASSQYDSNYGYTF
v_gene: TRBV28; j_gene: TRBJ2-7; d_gene: .; abundance: many; CDR3nt: TGTGCCAGCATAGGAGGTATCGCCTACGAGCAGTACTTC; CDR3aa: CASIGGIAYEQYF
v_gene: TRBV10-1; j_gene: TRBJ2-3; d_gene: .; abundance: many; CDR3nt: TGCGCCAGCAGTGCTACTATAACAGATACGCAGTATTTT; CDR3aa: CASSATITDTQYF
v_gene: TRBV5-4; j_gene: TRBJ2-2; d_gene: TRBD2; abundance: many; CDR3nt: TGTGCCAGCAGCTCAGTAGCGGGAGGGACGCACACCGGGGAGCTGTTTTTT; CDR3aa: CASSSVAGGTHTGELFF
v_gene: TRBV5-1; j_gene: TRBJ2-6; d_gene: .; abundance: few; CDR3nt: TGCGCCAGCAGCTTGGCCGTAGGCAGGGGCAGCTCTGGGGCCAACGTCCTGACTTTC; CDR3aa: CASSLAVGRGSSGANVLTF
v_gene: TRBV12-3/TRBV12-4; j_gene: TRBJ2-2; d_gene: .; abundance: many; CDR3nt: TGTGCCAGCTCCTCGACAGGCACCGGGGAGCTGTTTTTT; CDR3aa: CASSSTGTGELFF
v_gene: TRBV12-3/TRBV12-4; j_gene: TRBJ2-2; d_gene: .; abundance: .; CDR3nt: TGTGCCAGCAGCGCGGCTTTGACAGGTGGCACCGGGGAGCTGTTTTTT; CDR3aa: CASSAALTGGTGELFF
v_gene: TRBV20-1; j_gene: TRBJ2-5; d_gene: TRBD2; abundance: many; CDR3nt: TGCAGTGCAGAGGGACTAGCGGGGACGAAGACCCAGTACTTC; CDR3aa: CSAEGLAGTKTQYF
v_gene: TRBV5-1; j_gene: TRBJ2-5; d_gene: .; abundance: .; CDR3nt: TGCGCCAGCAGCTTGGCCATGGAGACCCAGTACTTC; CDR3aa: CASSLAMETQYF
v_gene: TRBV6-6; j_gene: TRBJ2-7; d_gene: .; abundance: many; CDR3nt: TGTGCCAGCAGTTCCCCGAGTCGACGTTACGAGCAGTACTTC; CDR3aa: CASSSPSRRYEQYF
v_gene: TRBV11-3; j_gene: TRBJ1-4; d_gene: TRBD1; abundance: many; CDR3nt: TGTGCCAGCAGCTTAGATGGGACAGGCGTCGGTGAAAAACTGTTTTTT; CDR3aa: CASSLDGTGVGEKLFF
v_gene: TRBV5-1; j_gene: TRBJ2-3; d_gene: .; abundance: .; CDR3nt: TGCGCCAGCAGCTTGGCCTCCCTGGGCACAGATACGCAGTATTTT; CDR3aa: CASSLASLGTDTQYF
v_gene: TRBV18; j_gene: TRBJ2-7; d_gene: .; abundance: few; CDR3nt: TGTGCCAGCTCAGCCGGTGTGGGGGACGAGCAGTACTTC; CDR3aa: CASSAGVGDEQYF